This T cell receptor (beta chain) was captured in a study of spatial heterogeneity in lung cancer. This clonotype was recorded many times. TCRdb used MiXCR to reprocess the 5' RACE reads, holding one entry per CDR3 protein. The table records tens of thousands of distinct CDR3 sequences, over 10% of them present only once. V shed 5 bases and J shed 4 bases, with 10 bases lying between them. The CDR3 is 13 residues long. The germline V gene encodes CDR1 SGHRS and CDR2 YFSETQ. Time point given: sample taken at primary tumor resection. Tumor, nontumor lung or frozen PBMC supplied whole RNA that was sequenced unsorted.

The sequence was collected from a male donor with early-stage non-small cell lung cancer. The specimen comprised PBMCs, sampled at surgery. The rearrangement joins TRBV5-1 to TRBJ1-5, with TRBD1 as a possible D gene (6 bases). The CDR3 region is CASRGGDNQPQHF. CDR3 DNA sequence: TGCGCCAGCAGAGGGGGGGATAATCAGCCCCAGCATTTT.